These T cell receptor beta chains were read from a single sample in a study of beta chain features in type 1 diabetes. The data were produced by immunoSEQ multiplex PCR, yet TCRdb's version contains in-frame clones alone and is incomplete. The sample has about 42,000 clones; about half are singletons. Sample: stem cell memory CD4+ T cells from blood. Receptors were obtained from a woman in her 30s in good health. The CDR3 runs from the conserved cysteine through the conserved F or W. Each record gives: D gene, V gene, J gene, clone size, CDR3 DNA, CDR3 protein. The D gene is left open where the match is weak. Size values are once, few and many counts, or a class for expanded clones, and some rows have none.

D: TRBD2
V: TRBV7-9
J: TRBJ2-1
size: -
DNA: TGTGCCAGCAGCCCGACCTGGACTAGCGGGTATGAGAATGAGCAGTTCTTC
CDR3: CASSPTWTSGYENEQFF

D: -
V: TRBV7-9
J: TRBJ2-1
size: -
DNA: TGTGCCGGCAGCTTATTCGGTGAAGTCTACAATGAGCAGTTCTTC
CDR3: CAGSLFGEVYNEQFF

D: -
V: TRBV10-3
J: TRBJ2-3
size: -
DNA: TGTGCCATCAGTGTGGCGGGCTCAGGAACAGATACGCAGTATTTT
CDR3: CAISVAGSGTDTQYF

D: TRBD2
V: TRBV6-6
J: TRBJ2-7
size: once
DNA: TGTGCCAGCAGTAGCGGGAACTCCTACGAGCAGTACTTC
CDR3: CASSSGNSYEQYF

D: TRBD1
V: TRBV7-2
J: TRBJ1-2
size: -
DNA: TGTGCCAGCAGCTTAGGGACAGGACAAAACGGGGCTAACTATGGCTACACCTTC
CDR3: CASSLGTGQNGANYGYTF

D: TRBD2
V: TRBV18
J: TRBJ2-7
size: few
DNA: TGTGCCAGCTCTACCGGGGGGGCCTCCTACGAGCAGTACTTC
CDR3: CASSTGGASYEQYF

D: TRBD2
V: TRBV29-1
J: TRBJ2-7
size: -
DNA: TGCAGCGCCAGACTAGCGGGGAACTACGAGCAGTACTTC
CDR3: CSARLAGNYEQYF

D: -
V: TRBV7-6
J: TRBJ2-1
size: -
DNA: TGTGCCAGCAGCCTACAGGGCACCGGCTTCTATGAGCAGTTCTTC
CDR3: CASSLQGTGFYEQFF

D: -
V: TRBV5-6
J: TRBJ1-1
size: few
DNA: TGTGCCAGCGGGCAGGCTACCTTGAACACTGAAGCTTTCTTT
CDR3: CASGQATLNTEAFF

D: -
V: TRBV30
J: TRBJ1-3
size: -
DNA: TGTGCCTGGAGGCCCAGCCAGGGCGTCTCTGGAAACACCATATATTTT
CDR3: CAWRPSQGVSGNTIYF

D: TRBD1
V: TRBV5-1
J: TRBJ1-2
size: -
DNA: TGCGCCAGCAGCGTAAGACAGGGCAACTATGGCTACACCTTC
CDR3: CASSVRQGNYGYTF

D: TRBD2
V: TRBV2
J: TRBJ2-1
size: -
DNA: TGTGCCAGCAGCCCACTAGCGGGAGGGCTCAATGAGCAGTTCTTC
CDR3: CASSPLAGGLNEQFF

D: -
V: TRBV5-4
J: TRBJ2-7
size: -
DNA: TGTGCCAGCAGCGGGGTGACTAGCTCCTACGAGCAGTACTTC
CDR3: CASSGVTSSYEQYF

D: -
V: TRBV18
J: TRBJ2-7
size: few
DNA: TGTGCCAGCTCACCAGGGGCCAGTAGCCACGAGCAGTACTTC
CDR3: CASSPGASSHEQYF

D: TRBD2
V: TRBV18
J: TRBJ2-3
size: -
DNA: TGTGCCAGCTCACCACCTAGCGGGAAGCTCACAGATACGCAGTATTTT
CDR3: CASSPPSGKLTDTQYF

D: -
V: TRBV19
J: TRBJ1-1
size: -
DNA: TGTGCCAGTAGAAACAGGGACATCACTGAAGCTTTCTTT
CDR3: CASRNRDITEAFF

D: -
V: TRBV2
J: TRBJ2-7
size: -
DNA: TGTGCCAGCAGTGAACGGGACTTTAGCAAGTACGAGCAGTACTTC
CDR3: CASSERDFSKYEQYF